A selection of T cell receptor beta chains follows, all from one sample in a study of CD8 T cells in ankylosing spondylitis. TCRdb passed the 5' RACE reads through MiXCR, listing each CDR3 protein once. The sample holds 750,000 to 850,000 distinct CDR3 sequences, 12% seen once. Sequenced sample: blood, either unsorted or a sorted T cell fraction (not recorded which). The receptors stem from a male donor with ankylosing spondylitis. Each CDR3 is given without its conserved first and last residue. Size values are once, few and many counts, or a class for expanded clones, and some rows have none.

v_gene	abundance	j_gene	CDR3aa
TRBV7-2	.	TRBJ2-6	VSSSGQPGANVLT
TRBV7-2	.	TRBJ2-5	ASSLSSGWKTQY
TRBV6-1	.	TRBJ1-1	ASSGRQGAITEAF
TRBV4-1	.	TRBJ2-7	ASSPQWLYEQY
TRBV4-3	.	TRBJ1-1	ASSQRDRATEAF
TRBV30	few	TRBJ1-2	AGTRPYGYT
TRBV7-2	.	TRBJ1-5	ASSLEQGAGQPQH
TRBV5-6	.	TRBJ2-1	ASSPVESSYNEQF
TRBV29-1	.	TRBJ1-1	SVYLFTVSPDTEAF
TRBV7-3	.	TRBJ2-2	ASSLTGGGRELF
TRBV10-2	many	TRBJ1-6	ASRSMTGGSSPLH
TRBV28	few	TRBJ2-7	ASSPSAGLGEQY
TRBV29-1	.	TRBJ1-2	SFRGLWGYT
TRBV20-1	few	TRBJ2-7	SASQRGNYEQY
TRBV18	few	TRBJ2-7	ASSPIALGSSYEQY
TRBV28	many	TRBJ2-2	ASSSAQGRGTGELF
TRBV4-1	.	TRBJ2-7	ASSQGAGEGYEQY
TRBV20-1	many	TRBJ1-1	SANRGYYLNTEAF
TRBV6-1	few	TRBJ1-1	ASSSGGRAEAF
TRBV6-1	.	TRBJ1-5	ASSWGHGYQPQH
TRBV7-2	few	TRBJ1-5	ASSLGQGLDQPQH
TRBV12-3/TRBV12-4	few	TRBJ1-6	ASSQSGTGTSPLH
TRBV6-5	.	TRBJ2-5	ASSYLGDGETQY
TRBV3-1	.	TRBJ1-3	ASSQVLLLGGNTIY
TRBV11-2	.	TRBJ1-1	ASSLDEYRVVAF
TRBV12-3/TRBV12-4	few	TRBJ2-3	ASSGLGLAGPSTDTQY
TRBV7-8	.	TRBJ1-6	ASSPDRAVSYNSPLH
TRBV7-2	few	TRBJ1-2	ASSPRRDGLGGYT
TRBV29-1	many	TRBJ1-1	SVARATEAF
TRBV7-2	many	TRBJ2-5	ASSSGLVPGETQY
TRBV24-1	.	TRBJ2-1	ATSDPSSGSYNEQF
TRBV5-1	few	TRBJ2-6	ASSLVAGAGANVLT